This paragraph reports one T cell receptor (beta chain). Its antigen is unknown. This sample was included in a study of siplizumab effects on memory and regulatory T cells. Study observations and caveats: Naive versus memory phenotype went unassigned for roughly 80-96% of proliferating CD4+ or CD8+ clones. In siplizumab cultures, the suppressive function of proliferating Tregs remained unconfirmed. In siplizumab conditions, mappable alloreactive CD4+ clones averaged approximately 70% Treg-derived, against roughly 25% in controls.

V shed 2 bases and J shed 9 bases, with 12 bases lying between them. This CDR3 is built from 14 residues. The germline V gene has CDR1 SGHKS and CDR2 YYEKEE (reference sequence). Only in-frame clones appear in the TCRdb table, and some are missing; sequencing was by immunoSEQ multiplex PCR. The sample has a few thousand clones; approximately 60% are singletons. The V and J genes are TRBV5-5 and TRBJ1-6; D is unclear. The specimen sequenced was TEMRA CD8+ T cells sorted from blood. Stated subset: unstimulated CD8+ CD45RA+ effector memory T cells. The receptor's source is a human donor in good health. As DNA, the CDR3 is TGTGCCAGCAGCTTTGTAAATCGCGGTTCACCCCTCCACTTT. It codes for CASSFVNRGSPLHF.